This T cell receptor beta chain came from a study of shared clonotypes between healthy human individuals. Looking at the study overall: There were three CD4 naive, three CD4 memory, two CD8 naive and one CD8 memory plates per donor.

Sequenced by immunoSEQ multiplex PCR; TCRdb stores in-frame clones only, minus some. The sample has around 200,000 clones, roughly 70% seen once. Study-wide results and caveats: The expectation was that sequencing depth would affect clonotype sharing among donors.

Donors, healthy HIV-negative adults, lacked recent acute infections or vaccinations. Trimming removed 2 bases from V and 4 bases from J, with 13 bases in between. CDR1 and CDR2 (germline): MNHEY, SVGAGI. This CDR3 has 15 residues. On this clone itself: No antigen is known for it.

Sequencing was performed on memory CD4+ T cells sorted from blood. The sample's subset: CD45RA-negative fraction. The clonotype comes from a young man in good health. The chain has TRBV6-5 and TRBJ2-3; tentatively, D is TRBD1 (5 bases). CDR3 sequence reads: CASSYLTGIPDTQYF. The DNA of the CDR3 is TGTGCCAGCAGTTACCTCACAGGAATCCCAGATACGCAGTATTTT.